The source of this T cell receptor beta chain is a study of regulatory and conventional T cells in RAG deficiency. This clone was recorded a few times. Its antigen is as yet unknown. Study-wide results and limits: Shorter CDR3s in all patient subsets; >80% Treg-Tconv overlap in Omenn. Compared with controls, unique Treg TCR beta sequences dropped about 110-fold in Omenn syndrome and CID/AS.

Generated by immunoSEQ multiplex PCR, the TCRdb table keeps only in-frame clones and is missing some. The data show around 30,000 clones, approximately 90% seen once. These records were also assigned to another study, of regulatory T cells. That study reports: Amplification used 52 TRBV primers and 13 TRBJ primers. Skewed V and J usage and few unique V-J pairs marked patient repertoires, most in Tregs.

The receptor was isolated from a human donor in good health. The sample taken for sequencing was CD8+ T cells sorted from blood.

Here the CDR3 DNA reads TGTGCCAGCAGTCCGAATTACGAGGTGAACACTGAAGCTTTCTTT. Residues: CASSPNYEVNTEAFF. The gene calls are TRBV6-1 and TRBJ1-1; D gene uncertain. The CDR3 covers 15 residues. The V end lost 5 bases, the J end lost 0 bases, and 13 bases lay between the germline ends. In germline, CDR1 is MNHNS, CDR2 SASEGT.